The source of this T cell receptor delta chain is a study of γδ T cells in repeated Plasmodium falciparum infection. Study information: Age- and gender-matched Australian children served as comparison for malaria-exposed Malian children.

TCRdb made new clone calls on the multiplex PCR reads using CATT. The data show 75,000 to 95,000 delta-chain clones, 0.85% to 1% seen once. On this clone itself: TCRdb lists the protein of a much larger clone for this DNA, which differs at residue 13, so this is likely a read error; the protein given here is translated from the DNA itself.

Sequenced sample: gamma-delta T cells from blood. This TCR was recovered from a pool of human donors (malaria-infected and uninfected, not separated).

CDR3 loop: CACDSLLGDTLGEGDKLIF. CDR3 DNA: TGTGCCTGTGACAGTTTACTGGGGGATACGCTCGGGGAAGGCGATAAACTCATCTTT. V gene TRDV2 combines with J gene TRDJ1; 13 nucleotides line up with TRDD3. TCRdb records no J gene; here it was assigned by comparing the DNA to germline. CDR1 is GEAIGNYY and CDR2 is EKD in the germline V gene. This CDR3 region has 19 residues. The V and J ends lost 2 bases and 4 bases, in that order; junction bases with no gene match: 15.